This T cell receptor (beta chain) was obtained from a study of cytomegalovirus exposure and HLA in healthy donors. V shed 0 bases and J shed 5 bases, with 13 bases lying between them. Germline loops: CDR1 LGHNA, CDR2 YSLEER. The CDR3 runs 16 residues. This PCR relied on a set of 60 Vbeta primers and 13 Jbeta primers. Libraries were prepared by immunoSEQ multiplex PCR; TCRdb keeps only in-frame clonotypes and omits some of them. The repertoire consists of more than 20,000 clones, with around 77% occurring once and the leading ten covering around 7.4%. Sequenced input: PBMCs. The TCR originated in a man aged 55 to 69 in good health and CMV-seronegative. This rearrangement joins TRBV4-3 to TRBJ1-4; no firm D call. In nucleotides, the CDR3 is TGCGCCAGCAGCCAAGATCTGCCCGGAGGGAATGAAAAACTGTTTTTT. Encoded protein: CASSQDLPGGNEKLFF.